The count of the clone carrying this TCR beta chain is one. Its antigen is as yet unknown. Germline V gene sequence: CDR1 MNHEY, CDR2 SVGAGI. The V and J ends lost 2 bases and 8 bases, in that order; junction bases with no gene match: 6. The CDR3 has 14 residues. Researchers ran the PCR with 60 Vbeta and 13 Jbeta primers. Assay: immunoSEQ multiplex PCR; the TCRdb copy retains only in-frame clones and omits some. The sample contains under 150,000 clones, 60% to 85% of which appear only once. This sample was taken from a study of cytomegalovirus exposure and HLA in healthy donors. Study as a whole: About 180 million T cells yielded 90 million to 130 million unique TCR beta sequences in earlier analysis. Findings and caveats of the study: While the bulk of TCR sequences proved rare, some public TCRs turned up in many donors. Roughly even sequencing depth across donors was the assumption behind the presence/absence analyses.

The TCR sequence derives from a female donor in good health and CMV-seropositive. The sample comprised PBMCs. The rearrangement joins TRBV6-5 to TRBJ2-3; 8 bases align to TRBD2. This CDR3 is CASSYRGAGGTQYF. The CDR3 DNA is TGTGCCAGCAGTTACCGGGGGGCGGGGGGTACGCAGTATTTT.